This T cell receptor beta chain was captured in a study of blood T cell repertoires in COVID-19. Study information: Italy, Spain and the United States were the sources of the convalescent and acute COVID-19 samples. T cells, B-cell-depleted T cells, or PBMCs supplied cDNA or gDNA.

Data came from immunoSEQ multiplex PCR; TCRdb stores just in-frame clones and leaves some out. The sample has roughly 150,000 clones; 65% to 90% are singletons. Germline values: CDR1 MNHEY, CDR2 SMNVEV (reference sequence). This CDR3 is 15 amino acids long. Losses at the gene ends were 8 bases for V and 3 bases for J; bases not matched to a gene: 10. The receptor was isolated from a woman between 50 and 59 years old in a cohort sampled during active or convalescent COVID-19. Sample: peripheral blood. This sequence joins TRBV27 and TRBJ2-7; 10 nucleotides agree with TRBD1. CDR3 sequence (DNA): TGTGCCAGCCGGCTGACGGGACAGGGGATCTACGAGCAGTACTTC. This codes for CASRLTGQGIYEQYF.